Listed here are 27 T cell receptor beta chains from one sample, sequenced in a study of T cells in Graves' hyperthyroidism and ophthalmopathy. What was amplified from RNA transcripts were TCR beta CDR3 regions. First-round RT-PCR of the TCR CDR3 relied on the HTBI primer set. TCRdb reanalysed the multiplex PCR reads using MiXCR and keeps one entry per CDR3 protein. The sample comprises over 550,000 distinct CDR3 sequences, roughly a sixth of which are singletons, and 15% to 20% rests with the top ten. Sequencing was carried out using blood. These receptors were taken from a woman aged 18-29 years with Graves' hyperthyroidism.

This clonotype showed up just a few times. The V gene is TRBV6-1, the J gene TRBJ2-7; maybe TRBD2 (5 bases). This CDR3 has 13 amino acids. V was cut by 5 bases and J by 3 bases, with 11 bases left in between. Germline lookup yields CDR1 MNHNS and CDR2 SASEGT. The CDR3 region has the DNA TGTGCCAGCAGTTCAGGACTTTACTACGAGCAGTACTTC. Translating it yields CASSSGLYYEQYF.

This clonotype was observed many times. The chain couples TRBV11-2 to TRBJ2-1, with 11 bases lining up with TRBD1. CDR3 length: 16 amino acids. Germline V lookup: CDR1 SGHAT, CDR2 FQNNGV. Trimming cost V 4 bases and J 2 bases; bases outside gene matches: 4. The CDR3 nucleotides are TGTGCCAGCAGCTCCGGGACAGGGGGAACCTACAATGAGCAGTTCTTC. This translates into CASSSGTGGTYNEQFF.

This clonotype was recorded at least ten times. The chain couples TRBV28 to TRBJ2-1; 11 bases match TRBD2. The junction had 6 bases not matched to a gene; V was cut back by 7 bases and J by 7 bases. CDR1 and CDR2 (germline): MDHEN, SYDVKM. This CDR3 comprises 14 residues. DNA of the CDR3: TGTGCCAGCATGACTAGCGGGAAGAAGAATGAGCAGTTCTTC. It yields the protein CASMTSGKKNEQFF.

This clonotype has ten or more counts. For the CDR3, the DNA is TGTGCCAGCAGCTTAGAGGCCCTAGCGGGAGAGGAGACCCAGTACTTC. Amino acids: CASSLEALAGEETQYF. This sequence joins TRBV7-9 and TRBJ2-5; 10 bases align to TRBD2. CDR1 and CDR2 (germline): SEHNR, FQNEAQ (reference sequence). V shed 1 base, J shed 5 bases, and the junction held 7 bases outside the gene matches. This CDR3 contains 16 residues.

This clonotype came up a few times. The J gene is TRBJ1-1, the V gene TRBV7-9; 12 bases align to TRBD1. Germline values: CDR1 SEHNR, CDR2 FQNEAQ (reference sequence). V lost 5 bases, J lost 4 bases, and 8 bases stayed unmatched. CDR3 size: 16 residues. DNA of the CDR3: TGTGCCAGCAGCATGGGACAGGGGGCGAGGGGCACTGAAGCTTTCTTT. It yields the protein CASSMGQGARGTEAFF.

The sample holds a few counts of this clonotype. The rearrangement joins TRBV30 to TRBJ2-3, with a weak D call TRBD1 (5 bases). This CDR3 contains 11 residues. Germline V lookup: CDR1 GTSNPN, CDR2 SVGIG (reference sequence). The V end lost 5 bases, the J end lost 6 bases, and 9 bases lay between the germline ends. CDR3 DNA sequence: TGTGCCTGGGAAGGGGCGGATACGCAGTATTTT. It translates to CAWEGADTQYF.

V gene TRBV12-3 or TRBV12-4 combines with J gene TRBJ1-2; 9 nucleotides line up with TRBD1. The J segment lost 8 bases and the V segment lost 5 bases, leaving 9 bases of the junction unmatched. The CDR3 is made up of 14 amino acids. The CDR3 spells CASSPTHRGQGYTF. CDR3 DNA sequence: TGTGCCAGCAGTCCAACCCACAGGGGGCAAGGCTACACCTTC.

The chain couples TRBV11-2 to TRBJ2-2; possible D gene TRBD1, 6 bases. Trimming removed 6 bases at V and 4 bases at J, with 15 bases between. This CDR3 is built from 15 residues. In germline, CDR1 is SGHAT, CDR2 FQNNGV. CDR3 sequence reads: CASSPGTFPTGELFF. CDR3 in DNA: TGTGCCAGCAGTCCCGGGACATTCCCCACCGGGGAGCTGTTTTTT.

This clonotype was counted ten times or more. The chain's CDR3 is CASSVSSGDTEAFF. CDR3 coding DNA: TGCGCCAGCAGTGTCTCCTCGGGTGACACTGAAGCTTTCTTT. The J gene is TRBJ1-1, the V gene TRBV10-1, with D unresolved. Germline lookup yields CDR1 WNHNN and CDR2 SYGVQD (reference sequence). The CDR3 loop spans 14 amino acids. Trimming removed 4 bases at V and 3 bases at J, with 12 bases between.

The chain is built from TRBV6-1 and TRBJ2-2, with 9 bases aligning to TRBD1. This CDR3 region has 14 residues. Germline loops: CDR1 MNHNS, CDR2 SASEGT. J lost 4 bases, V lost 6 bases, and 3 bases had no gene match. CDR3: CASRTTGGTGELFF. In nucleotides, the CDR3 is TGTGCCAGCAGAACGACAGGGGGCACCGGGGAGCTGTTTTTT.

This clonotype was seen repeatedly, ten times or more. The J gene is TRBJ1-4, the V gene TRBV28; D remains unclear. Germline CDR1 reads MDHEN; CDR2 reads SYDVKM. The CDR3 length is 16 residues. Trimming took 2 bases from V and 0 from J, leaving 10 bases between them. The CDR3 sequence: CASSLVWSTTNEKLFF. For the CDR3, the DNA is TGTGCCAGCAGTTTAGTTTGGTCGACAACTAATGAAAAACTGTTTTTT.

This clonotype was detected only a few times. The CDR3 sequence is CASSLTPGGPYNEQFF. The CDR3 DNA reads TGTGCCAGCAGCTTAACCCCGGGGGGGCCCTACAATGAGCAGTTCTTC. J is TRBJ2-1 and V is TRBV7-3; 8 nucleotides agree with TRBD2. The germline V gene encodes CDR1 SGHTA and CDR2 FQGTGA. The V gene end was trimmed by 0 bases and the J gene end by 2 bases; junction bases not matched to a gene: 3. This CDR3 comprises 16 residues.

The sample holds many counts of this clonotype. The chain links TRBV5-1 to TRBJ1-1, with D unclear. Germline values: CDR1 SGHRS, CDR2 YFSETQ. V dropped 0 bases and J dropped 0 bases, with 6 bases sitting between them. The CDR3 loop spans 14 amino acids. The CDR3 region is CASSLVTMNTEAFF. The DNA for the CDR3 is TGCGCCAGCAGCTTGGTCACCATGAACACTGAAGCTTTCTTT.

This clonotype was detected a few times. V gene TRBV3-1 combines with J gene TRBJ2-2, with D perhaps being TRBD1 or TRBD2 (5 bases each). Looked up from germline, CDR1 is LGHDT and CDR2 is YNNKEL (reference sequence). The CDR3 spans 16 residues. V gave up 2 bases and J gave up 4 bases, with 14 bases separating them. The CDR3 region is CASSQNSGAGTGELFF. The CDR3 DNA sequence: TGTGCCAGCAGCCAAAACTCCGGGGCGGGCACCGGGGAGCTGTTTTTT. The variable domain in full, completed from reference TRBV3-1 and TRBJ2-2, reads DTAVSQTPKYLVTQMGNDKSIKCEQNLGHDTMYWYKQDSKKFLKIMFSYNNKELIINETVPNRFSPKSPDKAHLNLHINSLELGDSAVYFCASSQNSGAGTGELFFGEGSRLTVL.

The chain has TRBV24-1 and TRBJ2-3, with 9 bases lining up with TRBD1. The CDR3 consists of 15 residues. V was pared by 2 bases and J by 3 bases, with 2 bases of the junction left unmatched. Germline CDR1 and CDR2: KGHDR and SFDVKD. CDR3 sequence reads: CATSDWTGETDTQYF. The CDR3 coding sequence is TGTGCCACCAGTGATTGGACAGGGGAAACAGATACGCAGTATTTT.

This clonotype was recorded many times. The J gene is TRBJ2-1, the V gene TRBV28; D is uncertain. CDR1 is MDHEN, CDR2 SYDVKM, per germline. There are 12 residues in the CDR3. V gave up 2 bases and J gave up 12 bases, with 11 bases separating them. The CDR3 protein is CASSLDHSGQFF. The CDR3 DNA sequence: TGTGCCAGCAGTTTAGACCATTCGGGGCAGTTCTTC.

This clonotype came up a few times. V gene TRBV11-2 combines with J gene TRBJ2-5, with D possibly TRBD1 on 6 matching bases. Germline V gene data show CDR1 as SGHAT and CDR2 as FQNNGV. V shed 5 bases and J shed 4 bases, with 14 bases lying between them. This CDR3 spans 14 amino acids. CDR3 sequence (DNA): TGTGCCAGCAGCCCAGGGGTTCGTTTAGAGACCCAGTACTTC. As protein: CASSPGVRLETQYF. The full variable domain, its missing parts supplied by reference TRBV11-2 and TRBJ2-5, is EAGVAQSPRYKIIEKRQSVAFWCNPISGHATLYWYQQILGQGPKLLIQFQNNGVVDDSQLPKDRFSAERLKGVDSTLKIQPAKLEDSAVYLCASSPGVRLETQYFGPGTRLLVL.

This clonotype was picked up many times. The rearrangement uses TRBV12-3 or TRBV12-4 and TRBJ1-1; a possible D gene is TRBD1 (5 bases). The CDR3 spans 13 residues. Trimming removed 5 bases from V and 11 bases from J, with 18 bases in between. CDR3 in DNA: TGTGCCAGCAGTCAATATGACAGCCGTGACGCTTTCTTT. Protein sequence: CASSQYDSRDAFF.

This clonotype was counted ten times or more. This chain uses TRBV29-1 with TRBJ2-3, with 8 bases matching TRBD2. V was pared by 4 bases and J by 0 bases, with 6 bases of the junction left unmatched. CDR3 length: 15 residues. Per germline, CDR1 SQVTM and CDR2 ANQGSEA. CDR3 bases: TGCAGCGTTGGTCTAGCGGGCGCTAGCACAGATACGCAGTATTTT. Encoded protein: CSVGLAGASTDTQYF.

This clonotype was observed many times. The CDR3: CASGSLRAPGTEAFF. CDR3 nucleotides: TGTGCCAGCGGGTCCCTCAGGGCGCCGGGCACTGAAGCTTTCTTT. The chain carries TRBV2 and TRBJ1-1; maybe TRBD1 (5 bases). The CDR3 sequence is 15 residues long. Per the germline V gene, CDR1 is SNHLY and CDR2 is FYNNEI. The ends were cut back, 8 bases at V and 4 bases at J, with 20 bases in the middle. The whole variable domain, filled in from reference TRBV2 and TRBJ1-1, reads EPEVTQTPSHQVTQMGQEVILRCVPISNHLYFYWYRQILGQKVEFLVSFYNNEISEKSEIFDDQFSVERPDGSNFTLKIRSTKLEDSAMYFCASGSLRAPGTEAFFGQGTRLTVV.

This clonotype was found a few times. The chain uses TRBV6-1 and TRBJ2-5; weak D call: TRBD2 (6 bases). This CDR3 region has 15 residues. Trimming left V 5 bases short and J 0 bases short, with 13 bases between. Germline-derived CDR1 and CDR2 are MNHNS and SASEGT. As DNA, the CDR3 is TGTGCCAGCAGTCCAACAGGAGGGTACCAAGAGACCCAGTACTTC. This codes for CASSPTGGYQETQYF.

This clonotype was recorded many times. The chain has TRBV5-6 and TRBJ1-5; the D gene is possibly TRBD1 (5 bases). CDR1 and CDR2 (germline): SGHDT, YYEEEE. The V end lost 1 base, the J end lost 6 bases, and 14 bases lay between the germline ends. The CDR3 runs to 15 residues. CDR3 sequence: CASSLWQGGPQPQHF. The CDR3 DNA reads TGTGCCAGCAGCTTGTGGCAGGGAGGACCTCAGCCCCAGCATTTT.

This clonotype was counted between two and nine times. The chain is built from TRBV9 and TRBJ1-4; 8 bases match TRBD1. Germline V CDR1 and CDR2: SGDLS, YYNGEE. The CDR3 loop spans 15 amino acids. V lost 1 base to trimming and J lost 5 bases; unmatched junction nucleotides: 4. CDR3 region: CASSVQGASNEKLFF. The CDR3 nucleotides are TGTGCCAGCAGCGTACAGGGGGCCTCGAATGAAAAACTGTTTTTT.

This clonotype has at least ten counts. The J gene is TRBJ2-1, the V gene TRBV6-2 or TRBV6-3; 8 bases match TRBD1. Germline CDR1 is MNHEY and CDR2 is SVGEGT. V was clipped by 10 bases and J by 3 bases; unmatched bases: 8. CDR3 size: 14 residues. This CDR3 is CATSQGVNYNEQFF. DNA for the CDR3: TGTGCCACCTCACAGGGGGTAAACTACAATGAGCAGTTCTTC.

The CDR3 sequence: CASSPLDKGLAGVGDEQFF. The DNA for the CDR3 is TGTGCCAGCAGTCCCCTAGATAAGGGACTAGCGGGAGTAGGGGATGAGCAGTTCTTC. V and J are TRBV12-3 or TRBV12-4 and TRBJ2-1; 14 bases line up with TRBD2. The CDR3 is made up of 19 amino acids. V lost 5 bases, J lost 8 bases, and 17 bases stayed unmatched.

The rearrangement joins TRBV15 to TRBJ1-2; 7 nucleotides align to TRBD1. V trimming: 3 bases; J trimming: 6 bases; junction bases outside the gene matches: 10. CDR1 is LNHNV and CDR2 is YYDKDF in the germline V gene (reference sequence). The CDR3 extends over 15 amino acids. This CDR3 is CATSRGKTGSDGYTF. The CDR3 DNA is TGTGCCACCAGCAGGGGAAAGACAGGGTCGGATGGCTACACCTTC.

This clonotype showed up many times. The genes are TRBV12-5 and TRBJ2-1; TRBD1 aligns across 9 bases. The CDR3 loop spans 16 amino acids. Germline trimming cut 4 bases from V and 9 bases from J; bases unmatched to any gene: 13. CDR1 is LGHNT and CDR2 is FRNRAP in the germline V gene. Written as DNA, the CDR3 is TGTGCTAGTGGTTCCCCTATAGGGACAGGGTTGACTGAGCAGTTCTTC. This encodes CASGSPIGTGLTEQFF.